Listed here are 4 T cell receptor beta chains from one sample, sequenced in a study of CXCR3-negative and CXCR3-positive naive CD8 T cells. Libraries were UMI-labeled 5' RACE TRB cDNA. TCRdb re-called the 5' RACE reads; one entry per CDR3 protein, DNA not given. The sample has 130,000 or so distinct CDR3 sequences. Sample: naive CXCR3- CD8+ T cells from blood. The subset denotes: CD45RO-CCR7+CD27+CD95- naive CD8+ T cells lacking CXCR3 (TNR3-). The receptors were gathered from a human donor in good health. Some clones in this sample may be carry-over from other donors' samples.

The V gene is TRBV7-3, the J gene TRBJ2-3; TCRdb gives TRBD2 as the D gene, but with no DNA this cannot be confirmed. The CDR3 covers 14 residues. The V gene's germline CDR1 is SGHTA and CDR2 FQGTGA. CDR3 sequence reads: CASSSVGAPDTQYF.

The chain recombines TRBV6-5 with TRBJ2-6. CDR3 length equals 17 residues. In germline, CDR1 is MNHEY, CDR2 SVGAGI. CDR3 sequence: CASSPTDGNSGANVLTF.

The gene calls are TRBV5-1 and TRBJ2-2. This CDR3 is built from 15 residues. Germline loops: CDR1 SGHRS, CDR2 YFSETQ. The CDR3 here is CASSLGYTNTGELFF.

The V and J genes are TRBV2 and TRBJ2-6; the D call of TRBD1 rests on TCRdb alone, since no DNA is present to check it. CDR1 is SNHLY and CDR2 is FYNNEI in the germline V gene. CDR3 size: 19 residues. The CDR3 is CASNPIKETGNSGANVLTF. The variable domain in full, completed from reference TRBV2 and TRBJ2-6, reads EPEVTQTPSHQVTQMGQEVILRCVPISNHLYFYWYRQILGQKVEFLVSFYNNEISEKSEIFDDQFSVERPDGSNFTLKIRSTKLEDSAMYFCASNPIKETGNSGANVLTFGAGSRLTVL.